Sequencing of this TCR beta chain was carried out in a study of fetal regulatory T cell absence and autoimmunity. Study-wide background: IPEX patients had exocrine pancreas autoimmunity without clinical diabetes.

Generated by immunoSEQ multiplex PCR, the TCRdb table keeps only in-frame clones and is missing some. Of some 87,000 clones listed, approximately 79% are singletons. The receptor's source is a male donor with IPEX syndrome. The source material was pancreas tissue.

CDR3 sequence (DNA): TGCGCCAGCAGCCAAGGAAGAGGGGGAAATCAGCCCCAGCATTTT. It specifies CASSQGRGGNQPQHF. This rearrangement joins TRBV4-1 to TRBJ1-5; tentatively, D is TRBD1 (6 bases). The V end lost 1 base, the J end lost 4 bases, and 11 bases lay between the germline ends. This CDR3 is built from 15 residues. Looked up from germline, CDR1 is MGHRA and CDR2 is YSYEKL.